This TCR beta chain was obtained from a study of patients and donors after allogeneic stem cell transplantation. TCRdb reanalysed the RT-PCR reads using MiXCR and keeps one entry per CDR3 protein. The sample has about a million distinct CDR3 sequences; roughly 18% are singletons. This sequence originates from a human donor who was either an allogeneic HSCT recipient or a stem cell or donor lymphocyte infusion donor (not recorded which). It is not recorded whose cells these are; they may come from a transplant donor. Sequenced material: blood, either unsorted or a sorted T cell fraction (not recorded which).

For the CDR3, the DNA is TGTGCCAGCAATCGGGCCCATGAGCAGTTCTTC. Its translation is CASNRAHEQFF. The chain carries TRBV2 and TRBJ2-1, with D uncertain. Trimming shortened V by 7 bases and J by 8 bases, and 9 bases separated the two germline ends. This CDR3 contains 11 residues. Germline V gene lookup returns CDR1 SNHLY and CDR2 FYNNEI.